The clone carrying this T cell receptor (beta chain) occurred a few times. No antigen is known for it. Here immunoSEQ multiplex PCR was the method, and the copy in TCRdb shows in-frame clones only, minus some. The sample yields about 150,000 clones, 87% seen once. The sample is drawn from a study of radiation and T cells in renal cell carcinoma. Study-level information: Nephrectomy followed 15 Gy stereotactic body radiation by 4 weeks.

Germline values: CDR1 SEHNR, CDR2 FQNEAQ (reference sequence). V lost 4 bases and J lost 7; bases outside the gene matches: 5. The CDR3 runs to 13 residues. The time point was: blood 2 weeks post-SBRT. The sample's treatment: 15 Gy SBRT to primary tumor, nephrectomy 4 weeks later. Serial blood draws occurred at baseline and 2 and 4 weeks post-SBRT. General study findings and limits: In blood, top tumor clones expanded by 2 weeks, shrinking by 4.

The clonotype comes from a woman in her fifties or sixties with renal cell carcinoma. The chain joins TRBV7-9 to TRBJ1-1, with TRBD1 identical over 8 bases. The material was blood, obtained from a patient whose treatment included radiotherapy and nephrectomy. CDR3 region: CASSSRQGLEAFF. In nucleotides, the CDR3 is TGTGCCAGCAGCTCCCGACAGGGGCTTGAAGCTTTCTTT.